This TCR beta chain appears in the sequencing data of a study of OX40 agonist ivuxolimab in advanced cancers. The data were produced by immunoSEQ multiplex PCR, yet TCRdb's version contains in-frame clones alone and is incomplete. This sample has approximately 64,000 clones, with 86% found just once. This CDR3 region has 17 residues. Looked up from germline, CDR1 is SGHTA and CDR2 is FQGNSA. J was trimmed by 0 bases and V by 0 bases; bases with no gene match: 2. The sequence was collected from an adult with an advanced solid tumor such as melanoma, head and neck, liver or kidney cancer. The rearrangement links TRBV7-2 to TRBJ2-1, with 10 bases identical to TRBD2. This sample comprised CD4+ or CD8+ T cells sorted from blood, obtained in a trial of the OX40 agonist ivuxolimab. Here the CDR3 reads CASSLASGGPSYNEQFF. In nucleotides, the CDR3 is TGTGCCAGCAGCTTAGCTAGCGGGGGGCCCTCCTACAATGAGCAGTTCTTC.